The rows below give T cell receptor beta chains drawn from one sample of a study of beta chain features in type 1 diabetes. Using immunoSEQ multiplex PCR, the repertoire was profiled, and TCRdb retains in-frame clones only, with some absent. The sample lists 450,000 to 600,000 clones, approximately 28% seen once, with 0.05% to 0.07% in the top ten. Sequencing was carried out using naive CD4+ T cells from blood. These receptors were collected from a man between 18 and 29 years old in good health. The CDR3 runs from the conserved cysteine through the conserved F or W. A D gene is named only where the DNA matches it firmly. Clone size is stated in some rows and not others, as once, few, many or a class when expanded.

>TRBV4-2|TRBJ2-5|few|TRBD1
TGTGCCAGCAGCCTCACCGGGACAGGGGTCGAAGAGACCCAGTACTTC
CASSLTGTGVEETQYF
>TRBV4-2|TRBJ2-1|.|TRBD2
TGTGCCAGCAGCCAAGCCTTAGGCCGGGTTGGGACTAGGGTGGGCAATGAGCAGTTCTTC
CASSQALGRVGTRVGNEQFF
>TRBV7-7|TRBJ2-1|few|TRBD2
TGTGCTAGCAGCTTAAGCCTAGCGGGTAGTGAGCAGTTCTTC
CASSLSLAGSEQFF
>TRBV30|TRBJ2-7|.|.
TGTGCCTGGAAGTACCAGGGGAACGAGCAGTACTTC
CAWKYQGNEQYF
>TRBV7-2|TRBJ1-2|.|TRBD1
TGTGCCAGCAGCCTGTTCGGACAGGGGAATGGCTACACCTTC
CASSLFGQGNGYTF
>TRBV18|TRBJ1-2|.|.
TGTGCCAGCTCACCAGCCGAGAACTATGGCTACACCTTC
CASSPAENYGYTF
>TRBV5-1|TRBJ2-6|few|.
TGCGCCAGCAGCTTTGGCAGTGGGGCCAACGTCCTGACTTTC
CASSFGSGANVLTF
>TRBV19|TRBJ2-6|few|.
TGTGCCAGTAGTATCGGGGGAGTTTCTGGGGCCAACGTCCTGACTTTC
CASSIGGVSGANVLTF
>TRBV5-1|TRBJ2-7|.|.
TGCGCCAGCAGCCTGGATGGCGGGTCCACCTACGAGCAGTACTTC
CASSLDGGSTYEQYF
>TRBV20-1|TRBJ2-5|once|.
TGCAGTGCGTGGGTAGGGGAGACCCAGTACTTC
CSAWVGETQYF
>TRBV29-1|TRBJ2-3|.|TRBD2
TGCAGCGCCTCACTAGCGGGAGGGAGCACAGATACGCAGTATTTT
CSASLAGGSTDTQYF
>TRBV29-1|TRBJ2-5|.|.
TGCAGCGGTGAAGACGGAGCCCGGGTTACCCAGTACTTC
CSGEDGARVTQYF
>TRBV2|TRBJ2-5|.|.
TGTGCCAGTTATTCGTGGGAGACCCAGTACTTC
CASYSWETQYF
>TRBV5-6|TRBJ1-1|.|.
TGTGCCAGCAGCTTGCGTCTCAGTTACACTGAAGCTTTCTTT
CASSLRLSYTEAFF
>TRBV28|TRBJ1-2|.|TRBD1
TGTGCCAGCAGTCCGTCCCGGGACAGGGAGGATGGCTACACCTTC
CASSPSRDREDGYTF
>TRBV6-6|TRBJ1-2|.|.
TGTGCCAGCAATACAGGGTTGGGCTATGGCTACACCTTC
CASNTGLGYGYTF
>TRBV7-2|TRBJ1-5|.|.
TGTGCCAGCACCTCCTCGGGTCAGCCCCAGCATTTT
CASTSSGQPQHF
>TRBV10-3|TRBJ1-2|few|TRBD1
TGTGCCATCAGTACCTTACAGGGGTACTATGGCTACACCTTC
CAISTLQGYYGYTF
>TRBV30|TRBJ1-1|.|.
TGTGCCTGGGGGCACAGCTCCTTGAGCACTGAAGCTTTCTTT
CAWGHSSLSTEAFF
>TRBV4-1|TRBJ2-1|few|.
TGCGCCAGCAGCCAAAGAGACAGCCTTGATGAGCAGTTCTTC
CASSQRDSLDEQFF